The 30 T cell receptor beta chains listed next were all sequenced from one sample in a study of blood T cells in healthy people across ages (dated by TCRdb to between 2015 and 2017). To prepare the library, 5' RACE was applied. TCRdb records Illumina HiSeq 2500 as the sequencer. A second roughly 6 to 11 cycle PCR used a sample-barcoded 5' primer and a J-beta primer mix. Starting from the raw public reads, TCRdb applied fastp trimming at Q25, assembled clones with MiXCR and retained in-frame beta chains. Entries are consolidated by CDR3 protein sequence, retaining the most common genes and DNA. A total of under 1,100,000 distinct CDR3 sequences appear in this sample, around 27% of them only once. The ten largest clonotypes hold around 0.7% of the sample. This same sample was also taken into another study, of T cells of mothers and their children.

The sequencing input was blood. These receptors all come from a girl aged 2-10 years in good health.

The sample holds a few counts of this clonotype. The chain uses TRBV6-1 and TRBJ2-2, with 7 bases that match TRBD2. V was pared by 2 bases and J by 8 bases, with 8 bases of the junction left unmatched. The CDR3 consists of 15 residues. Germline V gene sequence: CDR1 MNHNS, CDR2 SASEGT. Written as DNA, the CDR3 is TGTGCCAGCAGTGAACTGGGAGGGGCGGTGGGGGAGCTGTTTTTT. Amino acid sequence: CASSELGGAVGELFF.

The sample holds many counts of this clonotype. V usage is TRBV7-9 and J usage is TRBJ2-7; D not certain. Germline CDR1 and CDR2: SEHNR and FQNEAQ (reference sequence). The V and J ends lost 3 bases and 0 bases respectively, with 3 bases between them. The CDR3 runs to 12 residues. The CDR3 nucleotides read TGTGCCAGCAGCTTCGTCTCCTACGAGCAGTACTTC. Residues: CASSFVSYEQYF. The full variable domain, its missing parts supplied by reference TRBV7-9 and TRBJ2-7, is DTGVSQNPRHKITKRGQNVTFRCDPISEHNRLYWYRQTLGQGPEFLTYFQNEAQLEKSRLLSDRFSAERPKGSFSTLEIQRTEQGDSAMYLCASSFVSYEQYFGPGTRLTVT.

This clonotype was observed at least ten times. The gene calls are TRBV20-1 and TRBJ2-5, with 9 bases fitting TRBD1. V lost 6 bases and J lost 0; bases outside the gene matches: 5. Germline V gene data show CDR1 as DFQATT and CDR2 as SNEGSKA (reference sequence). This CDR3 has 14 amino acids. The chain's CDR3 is CSARTGENQETQYF. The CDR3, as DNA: TGCAGTGCGAGGACAGGGGAGAACCAAGAGACCCAGTACTTC.

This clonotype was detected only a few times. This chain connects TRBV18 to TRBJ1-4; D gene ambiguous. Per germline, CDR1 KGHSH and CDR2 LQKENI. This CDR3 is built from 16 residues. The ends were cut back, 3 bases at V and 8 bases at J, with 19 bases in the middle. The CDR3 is CASSPLGNGVREKLFF. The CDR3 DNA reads TGTGCCAGCTCACCGCTAGGTAACGGGGTGAGAGAAAAACTGTTTTTT.

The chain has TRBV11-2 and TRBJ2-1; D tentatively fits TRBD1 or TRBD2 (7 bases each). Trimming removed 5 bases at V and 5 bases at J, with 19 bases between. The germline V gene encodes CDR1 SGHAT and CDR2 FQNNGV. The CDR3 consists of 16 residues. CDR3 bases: TGTGCCAGCAGCAGGGAGGGGGCTAGCGGACACAATGAGCAGTTCTTC. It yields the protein CASSREGASGHNEQFF.

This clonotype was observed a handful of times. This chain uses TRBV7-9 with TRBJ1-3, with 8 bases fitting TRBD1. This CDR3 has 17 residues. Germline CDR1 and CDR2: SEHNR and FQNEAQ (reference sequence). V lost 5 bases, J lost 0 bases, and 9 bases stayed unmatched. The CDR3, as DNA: TGTGCCAGCAGCCCCGGGACAGGAGGACCCTCTGGAAACACCATATATTTT. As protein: CASSPGTGGPSGNTIYF.

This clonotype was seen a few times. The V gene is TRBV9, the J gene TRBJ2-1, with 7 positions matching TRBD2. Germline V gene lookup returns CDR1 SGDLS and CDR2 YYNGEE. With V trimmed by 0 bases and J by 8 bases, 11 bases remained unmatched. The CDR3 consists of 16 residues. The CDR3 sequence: CASSVGSGTPYDEQFF. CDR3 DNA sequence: TGTGCCAGCAGCGTAGGGAGCGGGACTCCGTATGATGAGCAGTTCTTC.

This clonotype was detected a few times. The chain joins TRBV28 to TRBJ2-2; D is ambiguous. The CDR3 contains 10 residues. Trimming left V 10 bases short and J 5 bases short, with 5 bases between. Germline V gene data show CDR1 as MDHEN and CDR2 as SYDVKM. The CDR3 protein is CATSTGELFF. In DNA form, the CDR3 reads TGTGCCACTTCAACCGGGGAGCTGTTTTTT.

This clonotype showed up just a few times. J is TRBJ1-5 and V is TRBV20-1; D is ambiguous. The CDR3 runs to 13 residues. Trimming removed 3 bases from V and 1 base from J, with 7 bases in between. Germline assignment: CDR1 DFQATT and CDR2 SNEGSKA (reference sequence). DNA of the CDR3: TGCAGTGCTAGGGAGCAGAGCAATCAGCCCCAGCATTTT. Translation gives CSAREQSNQPQHF.

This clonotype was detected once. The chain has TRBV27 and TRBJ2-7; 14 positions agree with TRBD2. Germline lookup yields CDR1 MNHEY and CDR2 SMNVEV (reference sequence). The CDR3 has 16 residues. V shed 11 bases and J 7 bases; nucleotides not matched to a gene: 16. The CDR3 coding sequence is TGTGCCTCCGGGACTAGCGGGGGACATGAGGTAGAAGAGCAGTACTTC. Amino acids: CASGTSGGHEVEEQYF.

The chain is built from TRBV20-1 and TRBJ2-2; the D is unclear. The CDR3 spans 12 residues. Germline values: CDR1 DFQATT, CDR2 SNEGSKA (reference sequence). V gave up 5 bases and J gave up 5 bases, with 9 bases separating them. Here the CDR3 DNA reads TGCAGTGCTCCCGCTGTTACCGGGGAGCTGTTTTTT. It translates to CSAPAVTGELFF.

CDR3 coding DNA: TGTGCCAGCAGTTCTAACAGGTCTCCAAGGTCCTACGAGCAGTACTTC. Translation: CASSSNRSPRSYEQYF. The rearrangement uses TRBV28 and TRBJ2-5; TRBD1 is a possible D gene (5 bases). The J call may be in error: the DNA end matches TRBJ2-7 better. The CDR3 is 16 amino acids. Germline V CDR1 and CDR2: MDHEN, SYDVKM.

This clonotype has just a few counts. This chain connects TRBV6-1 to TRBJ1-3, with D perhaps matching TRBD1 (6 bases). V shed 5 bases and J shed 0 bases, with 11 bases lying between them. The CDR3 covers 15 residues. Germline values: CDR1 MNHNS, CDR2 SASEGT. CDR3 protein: CASSMDSLSGNTIYF. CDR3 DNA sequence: TGTGCCAGCAGTATGGACAGCCTCTCTGGAAACACCATATATTTT.

CDR3 residues: CAIPGLAADEQFF. The CDR3 coding sequence is TGTGCCATTCCGGGACTAGCGGCAGATGAGCAGTTCTTC. This sequence joins TRBV6-1 and TRBJ2-1; 11 nucleotides line up with TRBD2. V dropped 10 bases and J dropped 8; count of bases not matched to a gene: 7. The CDR3 spans 13 residues. The V gene's germline CDR1 is MNHNS and CDR2 SASEGT.

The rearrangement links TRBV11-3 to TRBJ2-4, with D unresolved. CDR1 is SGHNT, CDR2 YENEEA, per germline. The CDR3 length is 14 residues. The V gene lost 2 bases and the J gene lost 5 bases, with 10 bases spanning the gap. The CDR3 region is CASSLPSGENIQYF. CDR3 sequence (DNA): TGTGCCAGCAGCTTACCCAGTGGGGAAAACATTCAGTACTTC.

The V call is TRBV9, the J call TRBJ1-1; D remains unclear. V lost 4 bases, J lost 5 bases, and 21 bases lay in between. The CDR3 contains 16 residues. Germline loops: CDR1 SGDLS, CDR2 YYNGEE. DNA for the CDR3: TGTGCCAGCAGCTACTCAGGACGGGGTTCGTTGACTGAAGCTTTCTTT. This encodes CASSYSGRGSLTEAFF.

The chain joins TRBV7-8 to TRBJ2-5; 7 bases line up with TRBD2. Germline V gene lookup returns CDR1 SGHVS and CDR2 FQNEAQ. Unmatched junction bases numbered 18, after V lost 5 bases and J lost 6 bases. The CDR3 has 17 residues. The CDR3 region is CASSLQSGGGELKTQYF. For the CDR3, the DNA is TGTGCCAGCAGCCTCCAGTCGGGGGGTGGGGAGCTCAAGACCCAGTACTTC.

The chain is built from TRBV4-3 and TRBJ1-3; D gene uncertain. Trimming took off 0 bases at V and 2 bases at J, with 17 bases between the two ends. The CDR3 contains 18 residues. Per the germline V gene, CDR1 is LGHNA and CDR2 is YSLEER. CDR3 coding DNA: TGCGCCAGCAGCCAAGATAGGCCGGTGGAGTTAGCTGGAAACACCATATATTTT. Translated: CASSQDRPVELAGNTIYF.

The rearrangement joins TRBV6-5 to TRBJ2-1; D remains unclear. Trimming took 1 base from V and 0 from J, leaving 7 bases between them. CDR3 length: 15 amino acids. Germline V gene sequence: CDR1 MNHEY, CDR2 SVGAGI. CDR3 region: CASSYWRSSYNEQFF. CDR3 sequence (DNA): TGTGCCAGCAGTTACTGGCGGAGCTCCTACAATGAGCAGTTCTTC.

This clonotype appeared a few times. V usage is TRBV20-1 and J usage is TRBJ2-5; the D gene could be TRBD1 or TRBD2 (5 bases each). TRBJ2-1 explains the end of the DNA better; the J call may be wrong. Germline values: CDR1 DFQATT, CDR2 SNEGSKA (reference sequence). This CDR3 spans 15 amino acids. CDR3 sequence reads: CSARDTTVMGDEQFF. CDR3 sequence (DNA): TGCAGTGCTAGAGATACTACGGTCATGGGGGATGAGCAGTTCTTC.

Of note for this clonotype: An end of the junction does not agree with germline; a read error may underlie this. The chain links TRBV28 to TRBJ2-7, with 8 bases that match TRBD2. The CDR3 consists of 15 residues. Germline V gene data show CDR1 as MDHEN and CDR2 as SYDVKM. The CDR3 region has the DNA TGTGCCAACAGTTTAAACGGGAGGGCCGGGTACGAGCAGTACTTC. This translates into CANSLNGRAGYEQYF.

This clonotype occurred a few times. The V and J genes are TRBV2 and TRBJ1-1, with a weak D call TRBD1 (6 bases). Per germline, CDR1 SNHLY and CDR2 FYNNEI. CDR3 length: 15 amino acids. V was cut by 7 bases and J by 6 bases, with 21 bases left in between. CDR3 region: CASNKFTEGGAEAFF. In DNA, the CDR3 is TGTGCCAGCAACAAATTTACTGAGGGGGGAGCTGAAGCTTTCTTT.

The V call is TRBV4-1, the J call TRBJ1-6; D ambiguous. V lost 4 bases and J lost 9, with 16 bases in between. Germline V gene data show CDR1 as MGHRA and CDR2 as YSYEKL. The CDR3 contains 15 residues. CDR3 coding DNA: TGCGCCAGCAGCCCTGGGTACCCAACCAGTTCACCCCTCCACTTT. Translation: CASSPGYPTSSPLHF.

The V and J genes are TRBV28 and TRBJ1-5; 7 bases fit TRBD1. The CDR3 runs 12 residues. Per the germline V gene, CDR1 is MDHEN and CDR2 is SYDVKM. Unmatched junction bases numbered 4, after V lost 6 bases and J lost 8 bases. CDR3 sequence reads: CASRSDREPQHF. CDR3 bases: TGTGCCAGCAGGAGCGACAGGGAGCCCCAGCATTTT.

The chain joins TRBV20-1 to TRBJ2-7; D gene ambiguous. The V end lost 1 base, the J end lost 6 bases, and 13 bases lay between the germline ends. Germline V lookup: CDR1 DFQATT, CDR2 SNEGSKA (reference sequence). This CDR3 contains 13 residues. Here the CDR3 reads CSARAKQVGEQYF. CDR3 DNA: TGCAGTGCTAGAGCTAAGCAGGTGGGCGAGCAGTACTTC.

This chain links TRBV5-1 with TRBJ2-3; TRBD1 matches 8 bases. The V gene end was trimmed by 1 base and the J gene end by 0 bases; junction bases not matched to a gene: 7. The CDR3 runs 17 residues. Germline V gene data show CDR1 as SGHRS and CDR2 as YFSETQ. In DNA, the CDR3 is TGCGCCAGCAGCTTGACAGGGGGTTACCCTAGCACAGATACGCAGTATTTT. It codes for CASSLTGGYPSTDTQYF.

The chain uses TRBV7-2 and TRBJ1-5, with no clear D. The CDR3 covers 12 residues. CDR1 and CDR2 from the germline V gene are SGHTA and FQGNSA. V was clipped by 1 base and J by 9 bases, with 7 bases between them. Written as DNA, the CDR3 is TGTGCCAGCAGCTTAGGAATTGCGCCCCAGCATTTT. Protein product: CASSLGIAPQHF.

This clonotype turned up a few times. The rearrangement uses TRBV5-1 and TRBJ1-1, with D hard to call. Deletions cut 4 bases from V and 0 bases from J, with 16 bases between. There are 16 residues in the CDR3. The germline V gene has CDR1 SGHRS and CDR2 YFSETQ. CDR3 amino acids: CASSPWAESMNTEAFF. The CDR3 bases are TGCGCCAGCAGCCCATGGGCTGAATCCATGAACACTGAAGCTTTCTTT.

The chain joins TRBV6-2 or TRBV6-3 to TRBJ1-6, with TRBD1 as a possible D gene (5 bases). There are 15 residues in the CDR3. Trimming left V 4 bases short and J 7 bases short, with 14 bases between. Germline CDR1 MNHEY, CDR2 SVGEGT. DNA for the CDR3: TGTGCCAGCAGTTGGAGGGACGGCGGAAATTCACCCCTCCACTTT. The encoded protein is CASSWRDGGNSPLHF.

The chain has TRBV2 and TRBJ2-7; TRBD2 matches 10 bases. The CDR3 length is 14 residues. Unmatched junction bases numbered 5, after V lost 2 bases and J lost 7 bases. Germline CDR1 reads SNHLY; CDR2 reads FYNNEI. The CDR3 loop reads CASSESGLAREQYF. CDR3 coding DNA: TGTGCCAGCAGTGAATCGGGACTAGCGAGAGAGCAGTACTTC.